This T cell receptor (beta chain) was obtained from a study of monozygotic twins with inflammatory bowel disease. Study findings and constraints: Healthy twins showed more clonotype sharing with others than IBD patients, especially patients with disease activity. TCRbeta inverse Simpson diversity was decreased in IBD patients versus healthy co-twins.

The CDR3 spans 15 residues. Germline CDR1 reads SGHTA; CDR2 reads FQGNSA. Turning to this clonotype: Its target is not known.

TCRdb re-called the 5' RACE reads; one entry per CDR3 protein, DNA not given. The record lists around 370,000 distinct CDR3 sequences, of which the ten most abundant hold just over 2.5%. Sequencing was carried out using blood. The receptor was isolated from a human donor with ulcerative colitis or Crohn's disease, or a healthy co-twin of an affected twin (not recorded which). V is TRBV7-2 and J is TRBJ1-2. The CDR3: CASSLDGHSEGGYTF.